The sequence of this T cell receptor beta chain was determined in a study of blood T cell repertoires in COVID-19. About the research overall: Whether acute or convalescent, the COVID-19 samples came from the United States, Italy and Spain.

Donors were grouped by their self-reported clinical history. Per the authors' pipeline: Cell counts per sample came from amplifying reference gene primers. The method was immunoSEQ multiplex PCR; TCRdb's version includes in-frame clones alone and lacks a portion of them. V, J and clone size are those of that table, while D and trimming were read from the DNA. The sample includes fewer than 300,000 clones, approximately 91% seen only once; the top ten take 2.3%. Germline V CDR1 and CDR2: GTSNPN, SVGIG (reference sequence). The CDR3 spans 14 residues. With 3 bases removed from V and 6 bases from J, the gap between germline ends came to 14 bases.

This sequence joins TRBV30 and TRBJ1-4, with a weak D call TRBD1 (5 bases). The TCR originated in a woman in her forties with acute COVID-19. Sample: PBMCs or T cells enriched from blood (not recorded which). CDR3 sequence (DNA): TGTGCCTGGAGCGGAGGGGCCGCCCATGAAAAACTGTTTTTT. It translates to CAWSGGAAHEKLFF. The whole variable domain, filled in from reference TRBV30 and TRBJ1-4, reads SQTIHQWPATLVQPVGSPLSLECTVEGTSNPNLYWYRQAAGRGLQLLFYSVGIGQISSEVPQNLSASRPQDRQFILSSKKLLLSDSGFYLCAWSGGAAHEKLFFGSGTQLSVL.